This T cell receptor (beta chain) was sequenced for a study of patients and donors after allogeneic stem cell transplantation. Trimming removed 4 bases at V and 0 bases at J, with 13 bases between. Germline V gene lookup returns CDR1 SQVTM and CDR2 ANQGSEA. The CDR3 sequence is 15 residues long. TCRdb itself ran the RT-PCR reads through MiXCR, one entry per CDR3 protein. The sample lists more than 850,000 distinct CDR3 sequences; about 20% were seen once. There are many counts of this clonotype. The sequence was collected from a human donor who was either an allogeneic HSCT recipient or a stem cell or donor lymphocyte infusion donor (not recorded which). It is not recorded whose cells these are; they may come from a transplant donor. The sample comprised blood, either unsorted or a sorted T cell fraction (not recorded which). The gene calls are TRBV29-1 and TRBJ2-1, with D perhaps TRBD1 (6 bases). CDR3 in amino acids: CSVVTGPSSYNEQFF. CDR3 nucleotides: TGCAGCGTTGTGACAGGCCCGAGCTCCTACAATGAGCAGTTCTTC.